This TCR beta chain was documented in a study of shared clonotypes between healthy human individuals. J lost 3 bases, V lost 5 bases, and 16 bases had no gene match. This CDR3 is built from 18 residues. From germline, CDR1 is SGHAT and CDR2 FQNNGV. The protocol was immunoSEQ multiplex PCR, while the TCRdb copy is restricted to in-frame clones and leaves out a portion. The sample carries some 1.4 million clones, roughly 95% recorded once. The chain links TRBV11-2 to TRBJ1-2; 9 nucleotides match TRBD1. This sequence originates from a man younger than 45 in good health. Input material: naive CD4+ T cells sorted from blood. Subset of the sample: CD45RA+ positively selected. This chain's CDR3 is CASSPITGGSKLDYGYTF. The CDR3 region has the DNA TGTGCCAGCAGCCCGATCACAGGGGGCAGTAAATTAGACTATGGCTACACCTTC.